One and the same sample provided the 20 T cell receptor beta chains below, sequenced in a study of cytomegalovirus exposure and HLA in healthy donors. The primer mix had 60 Vbeta and 13 Jbeta primers. Assay used: immunoSEQ multiplex PCR; TCRdb lists only in-frame clones, some missing. The data hold around 120,000 clones, with around three quarters observed a single time. Sequenced: PBMCs. The receptors stem from a woman aged 45-65 years in good health and CMV-seronegative.

The chain links TRBV19 to TRBJ2-5; TRBD2 matches 7 bases. Germline CDR1 is LNHDA and CDR2 is SQIVND (reference sequence). CDR3 length: 14 residues. V gave up 0 bases and J gave up 5 bases; unmatched junction bases: 3. The DNA for the CDR3 is TGTGCCAGTAGTATAGATTCCGGGGGGGAGACCCAGTACTTC. It specifies CASSIDSGGETQYF.

V gene TRBV7-2 combines with J gene TRBJ2-3, with 7 bases that match TRBD2. The trim removed 4 bases at V and 6 bases at J, leaving 22 bases unmatched. Germline assignment: CDR1 SGHTA and CDR2 FQGNSA. The CDR3 extends over 19 amino acids. The CDR3 here is CASSSSSLLGGRIGDTQYF. The CDR3 region has the DNA TGTGCCAGCAGCTCCTCGTCCTTGTTGGGCGGGAGAATAGGGGATACGCAGTATTTT.

V is TRBV5-6 and J is TRBJ2-1, with TRBD2 matching over 10 bases. Trimming removed 4 bases from V and 13 bases from J; junction bases left unmatched: 8. This CDR3 spans 13 amino acids. CDR1 is SGHDT and CDR2 is YYEEEE in the germline V gene. The chain's CDR3 is CASSKGLAGGQFF. The DNA for the CDR3 is TGTGCCAGCAGCAAGGGATTAGCGGGAGGACAGTTCTTC.

This rearrangement joins TRBV5-1 to TRBJ2-7; 9 nucleotides align to TRBD1. This CDR3 comprises 14 residues. Germline lookup yields CDR1 SGHRS and CDR2 YFSETQ. Losses at the gene ends were 1 base for V and 2 bases for J; bases not matched to a gene: 1. CDR3 in amino acids: CASSLWTGAYEQYF. As DNA, the CDR3 is TGCGCCAGCAGCTTGTGGACAGGGGCCTACGAGCAGTACTTC.

J is TRBJ1-2 and V is TRBV19; D perhaps matches TRBD1 (5 bases). There are 12 residues in the CDR3. Germline V lookup: CDR1 LNHDA, CDR2 SQIVND (reference sequence). V was pared by 7 bases and J by 4 bases, with 10 bases between. In DNA form, the CDR3 reads TGTGCCAGTAAAGCCAGGGTCTATGGCTACACCTTC. It specifies CASKARVYGYTF.

This chain's CDR3 is CASSPTPGGSGNTIYF. CDR3 bases: TGTGCCAGTAGTCCCACCCCAGGGGGCTCCGGAAACACCATATATTTT. The rearrangement uses TRBV19 and TRBJ1-3, with 8 bases fitting TRBD1. This CDR3 comprises 16 residues. Looked up from germline, CDR1 is LNHDA and CDR2 is SQIVND (reference sequence). Unmatched junction bases numbered 10, after V lost 5 bases and J lost 4 bases.

This chain joins TRBV2 and TRBJ2-1; 9 bases agree with TRBD2. In germline, CDR1 is SNHLY, CDR2 FYNNEI. Germline trimming cut 7 bases from V and 7 bases from J; bases unmatched to any gene: 8. The CDR3 sequence is 14 residues long. The CDR3 nucleotides are TGTGCCAGCAACCCTATGACTAGCGGTAATGAGCAGTTCTTC. Encoded protein: CASNPMTSGNEQFF.

This sequence joins TRBV5-1 and TRBJ2-2, with D maybe TRBD2 (5 bases). This CDR3 is 14 amino acids long. In germline, CDR1 is SGHRS, CDR2 YFSETQ. V lost 0 bases and J lost 6, with 9 bases in between. For the CDR3, the DNA is TGCGCCAGCAGCTTGGTCGCGGGCGCCGGGGAGCTGTTTTTT. Its protein is CASSLVAGAGELFF.

J is TRBJ1-2 and V is TRBV15; no reliable D call. The CDR3 extends over 15 amino acids. From germline, CDR1 is LNHNV and CDR2 YYDKDF (reference sequence). Trimming pared 6 bases from V and 0 bases from J, leaving 14 bases between. DNA of the CDR3: TGTGCCACCAGACCGGCCGGAGTCACTAACTATGGCTACACCTTC. Translation gives CATRPAGVTNYGYTF.

The genes are TRBV6-1 and TRBJ1-5; 7 positions agree with TRBD1. The CDR3 spans 15 residues. Germline V lookup: CDR1 MNHNS, CDR2 SASEGT. Trimming at V came to 6 bases and at J to 3 bases, leaving 8 bases not matched to a gene. CDR3 nucleotide sequence: TGTGCCAGCAGCTTAAAGACAGGGAACAATCAGCCCCAGCATTTT. It encodes CASSLKTGNNQPQHF.

This chain uses TRBV5-1 with TRBJ2-7; TRBD1 is a possible D gene (6 bases). Germline lookup yields CDR1 SGHRS and CDR2 YFSETQ. Trimming stripped 0 bases from V and 4 bases from J, with 14 bases between. The CDR3 has 15 amino acids. Written as DNA, the CDR3 is TGCGCCAGCAGCTTGGTGGCCGGACAGACTTACGAGCAGTACTTC. Translated: CASSLVAGQTYEQYF.

The genes are TRBV15 and TRBJ1-2, with 7 bases lining up with TRBD1. This CDR3 has 14 amino acids. V was clipped by 4 bases and J by 8 bases; unmatched bases: 10. Germline loops: CDR1 LNHNV, CDR2 YYDKDF (reference sequence). Here the CDR3 reads CATSIDRDDWGYTF. The CDR3 DNA is TGTGCCACCAGCATCGACAGGGACGACTGGGGCTACACCTTC. Full variable domain (missing parts from reference TRBV15 and TRBJ1-2): DAMVIQNPRYQVTQFGKPVTLSCSQTLNHNVMYWYQQKSSQAPKLLFHYYDKDFNNEADTPDNFQSRRPNTSFCFLDIRSPGLGDTAMYLCATSIDRDDWGYTFGSGTRLTVV.

CDR3 protein: CASSIAAGLEAFF. The CDR3, as DNA: TGTGCCAGTAGTATAGCGGCAGGGCTTGAAGCTTTCTTT. V gene TRBV19 combines with J gene TRBJ1-1; a possible D gene is TRBD1 (5 bases). The germline CDR1 and CDR2 sequences are LNHDA and SQIVND (reference sequence). V dropped 1 base and J dropped 7 bases, with 10 bases sitting between them. CDR3 length equals 13 residues.

This chain links TRBV27 with TRBJ2-7; 8 positions agree with TRBD1. The CDR3 sequence is 14 residues long. The germline V gene encodes CDR1 MNHEY and CDR2 SMNVEV (reference sequence). The V gene end was trimmed by 3 bases and the J gene end by 2 bases; junction bases not matched to a gene: 3. CDR3 coding DNA: TGTGCCAGCAGTTTTGGGACAGGAACCTACGAGCAGTACTTC. It specifies CASSFGTGTYEQYF.

The genes are TRBV30 and TRBJ1-4; D call uncertain. Germline CDR1 GTSNPN, CDR2 SVGIG (reference sequence). The CDR3 is made up of 14 amino acids. The V gene lost 3 bases and the J gene lost 7 bases, with 15 bases spanning the gap. The CDR3 reads CAWSPAGWGEKLFF. The CDR3 DNA reads as TGTGCCTGGAGCCCCGCGGGGTGGGGTGAAAAACTGTTTTTT.

This chain joins TRBV10-3 and TRBJ1-1; weak D call: TRBD1 (6 bases). This CDR3 contains 14 residues. Looked up from germline, CDR1 is ENHRY and CDR2 is SYGVKD. Between the trimmed V and J ends, which lost 6 bases and 1 base, there was a span of 12 bases. The DNA of the CDR3 is TGTGCCATCAGACTACAGGGTTCGAACACTGAAGCTTTCTTT. Protein sequence: CAIRLQGSNTEAFF.

V gene TRBV6-5 combines with J gene TRBJ2-4, with unresolved D. CDR3 length equals 14 residues. Trimming left V 0 bases short and J 3 bases short, with 6 bases between. Looked up from germline, CDR1 is MNHEY and CDR2 is SVGAGI. The CDR3 DNA reads TGTGCCAGCAGTTACTCTCGGAGCAAAAACATTCAGTACTTC. Amino acid sequence: CASSYSRSKNIQYF.

This chain links TRBV19 with TRBJ2-1; 8 nucleotides agree with TRBD2. The germline V gene encodes CDR1 LNHDA and CDR2 SQIVND (reference sequence). CDR3 length: 17 residues. Trimming took 1 base from V and 2 from J; bases not matched to a gene: 7. In DNA, the CDR3 is TGTGCCAGTAGTATAGCCCTCACTAGCGGAACCTACAATGAGCAGTTCTTC. Its translation is CASSIALTSGTYNEQFF.

The chain has TRBV27 and TRBJ2-1; 8 positions match TRBD2. This CDR3 is built from 19 residues. CDR1 MNHEY and CDR2 SMNVEV come from the germline V gene (reference sequence). The J segment lost 0 bases and the V segment lost 2 bases, leaving 12 bases of the junction unmatched. CDR3 bases: TGTGCCAGCAGTTTACGGGACTGGATAGCGGGGAGCTCCTACAATGAGCAGTTCTTC. Translation gives CASSLRDWIAGSSYNEQFF.

The CDR3 reads CASSPRRVVTEAFF. DNA for the CDR3: TGTGCCAGCAGCCCACGCAGGGTTGTAACTGAAGCTTTCTTT. The genes are TRBV7-9 and TRBJ1-1; D perhaps matches TRBD1 (5 bases). The CDR3 runs to 14 residues. Germline CDR1 reads SEHNR; CDR2 reads FQNEAQ (reference sequence). V was clipped by 5 bases and J by 5 bases, with 15 bases between them. The whole variable domain, remainder taken from reference TRBV7-9 and TRBJ1-1, is DTGVSQNPRHKITKRGQNVTFRCDPISEHNRLYWYRQTLGQGPEFLTYFQNEAQLEKSRLLSDRFSAERPKGSFSTLEIQRTEQGDSAMYLCASSPRRVVTEAFFGQGTRLTVV.